The 24 T cell receptor beta chains below come from one sample, sequenced in a study of T cell changes during pregnancy in multiple sclerosis. Profiling relied on immunoSEQ multiplex PCR, and the TCRdb table lists in-frame clones only, not all of them. The table has about 100,000 clones, 92% seen once. Sequencing was performed on peripheral blood, taken after pregnancy. The receptors derive from a female donor with multiple sclerosis, enrolled in a pregnancy study.

The J gene is TRBJ2-2, the V gene TRBV10-3; possibly TRBD2 for D (5 bases). The germline V gene has CDR1 ENHRY and CDR2 SYGVKD. Trimming pared 4 bases from V and 3 bases from J, leaving 21 bases between. CDR3 length equals 18 residues. CDR3 loop: CAISGPTSRSAYTGELFF. The CDR3 DNA follows: TGTGCCATCAGTGGCCCCACTAGTCGGTCTGCGTACACCGGGGAGCTGTTTTTT.

This chain links TRBV6-1 with TRBJ1-2; no reliable D call. Germline V gene sequence: CDR1 MNHNS, CDR2 SASEGT. V was clipped by 6 bases and J by 0 bases, with 5 bases between them. CDR3 length: 12 amino acids. The CDR3, as DNA: TGTGCCAGCAGCCAGGCTAACTATGGCTACACCTTC. Translation gives CASSQANYGYTF.

The V gene is TRBV6-1, the J gene TRBJ2-5, with D unclear. Between the trimmed V and J ends, which lost 4 bases and 1 base, there was a span of 7 bases. The CDR3 is made up of 13 amino acids. Germline V gene lookup returns CDR1 MNHNS and CDR2 SASEGT. CDR3 sequence reads: CASSVVIQETQYF. The CDR3 DNA sequence: TGTGCCAGCAGTGTAGTGATCCAAGAGACCCAGTACTTC.

The CDR3 region is CASSQVLGEQFF. DNA of the CDR3: TGTGCCAGCAGCCAAGTTCTCGGTGAGCAGTTCTTC. This chain connects TRBV14 to TRBJ2-1; D is undetermined. Germline V CDR1 and CDR2: SGHDN, FVKESK. This CDR3 has 12 residues. Trimming removed 1 base at V and 9 bases at J, with 7 bases between.

The chain has TRBV29-1 and TRBJ2-2, with a weak D call TRBD1 (6 bases). Germline values: CDR1 SQVTM, CDR2 ANQGSEA. Trimming stripped 4 bases from V and 5 bases from J, with 17 bases between. The length of the CDR3 is 15 residues. CDR3 loop: CSVGPPGALTGELFF. DNA for the CDR3: TGCAGCGTTGGGCCGCCAGGGGCTCTGACCGGGGAGCTGTTTTTT.

The chain couples TRBV5-4 to TRBJ2-5; TRBD2 matches 11 bases. The V gene's germline CDR1 is SGHNT and CDR2 YYREEE (reference sequence). The ends lost 4 bases at V and 0 bases at J; junction bases unmatched: 5. The CDR3 totals 16 residues. The CDR3 loop is CASSIGTSGNQETQYF. The CDR3, as DNA: TGTGCCAGCAGCATAGGGACTAGCGGAAACCAAGAGACCCAGTACTTC.

The chain is built from TRBV9 and TRBJ2-4; a possible D gene is TRBD1 (6 bases). The germline V and J ends were trimmed by 3 bases and 8 bases, with 12 bases remaining between them. CDR1 SGDLS and CDR2 YYNGEE come from the germline V gene. The CDR3 runs to 13 residues. In DNA form, the CDR3 reads TGTGCCAGCAGCGGACAGGTGGGTGACATTCAGTACTTC. Its protein product is CASSGQVGDIQYF.

V is TRBV5-4 and J is TRBJ1-1; no reliable D call. Germline V gene data show CDR1 as SGHNT and CDR2 as YYREEE (reference sequence). This CDR3 comprises 13 residues. V was cut by 3 bases and J by 8 bases, with 14 bases left in between. The CDR3 sequence is CASSSPGYSEAFF. The CDR3 nucleotides read TGTGCCAGCAGCTCCCCCGGGTATTCCGAAGCTTTCTTT.

The chain combines TRBV28 with TRBJ1-1, with D hard to call. Germline V gene lookup returns CDR1 MDHEN and CDR2 SYDVKM. Trimming stripped 3 bases from V and 3 bases from J, with 8 bases between. CDR3 size: 13 residues. In nucleotides, the CDR3 is TGTGCCAGCAGTTTCCCCCAGGACACTGAAGCTTTCTTT. It is translated as CASSFPQDTEAFF.

J is TRBJ2-7 and V is TRBV5-1; TRBD1 matches 11 bases. CDR1 is SGHRS, CDR2 YFSETQ, per germline. The CDR3 runs to 14 residues. With V trimmed by 6 bases and J by 2 bases, 4 bases remained unmatched. The CDR3 loop is CASKGQGGPYEQYF. The CDR3 DNA follows: TGCGCCAGCAAGGGACAGGGGGGGCCCTACGAGCAGTACTTC.

The V gene is TRBV13, the J gene TRBJ2-2; D is uncertain. Trimming removed 2 bases from V and 1 base from J, with 5 bases in between. The CDR3 sequence is 14 residues long. The germline V gene has CDR1 PRHDT and CDR2 FYEKMQ (reference sequence). Here the CDR3 reads CASSLNGNTGELFF. CDR3 nucleotides: TGTGCCAGCAGCTTAAACGGGAACACCGGGGAGCTGTTTTTT.

V and J are TRBV19 and TRBJ2-7; 7 bases fit TRBD2. CDR1 and CDR2 from the germline V gene are LNHDA and SQIVND (reference sequence). V was clipped by 2 bases and J by 3 bases; unmatched bases: 10. The CDR3 runs 16 residues. Here the CDR3 reads CASSITLSSGNYEQYF. CDR3 DNA sequence: TGTGCCAGTAGTATAACCCTGTCTAGCGGCAACTACGAGCAGTACTTC.

The chain carries TRBV28 and TRBJ2-5, with TRBD1 matching over 7 bases. Germline V gene lookup returns CDR1 MDHEN and CDR2 SYDVKM. The CDR3 is made up of 14 amino acids. V lost 5 bases to trimming and J lost 4 bases; unmatched junction nucleotides: 7. CDR3 nucleotide sequence: TGTGCCAGCAGTCATGAACAGGGGTCAGAGACCCAGTACTTC. This encodes CASSHEQGSETQYF.

This clone turned up a few times. The J gene is TRBJ1-6, the V gene TRBV27, with 9 bases identical to TRBD1. The V gene end was trimmed by 8 bases and the J gene end by 10 bases; junction bases not matched to a gene: 3. Germline values: CDR1 MNHEY, CDR2 SMNVEV (reference sequence). The CDR3 has 12 residues. The CDR3 sequence is CASSQGASPLHF. The CDR3 nucleotides read TGTGCCAGCTCACAGGGGGCATCACCCCTCCACTTT.

The chain links TRBV5-6 to TRBJ1-4, with D possibly TRBD1 on 6 matching bases. Germline loops: CDR1 SGHDT, CDR2 YYEEEE. The V end was cut by 3 bases, the J end by 6 bases, with 12 bases between. The CDR3 is 14 residues long. CDR3 loop: CASSYAGADEKLFF. The CDR3 nucleotides read TGTGCCAGCAGCTATGCAGGGGCAGATGAAAAACTGTTTTTT.

This sequence joins TRBV30 and TRBJ2-1; unclear D gene. The CDR3 runs to 11 residues. Germline values: CDR1 GTSNPN, CDR2 SVGIG (reference sequence). V shed 6 bases and J shed 5 bases, with 8 bases lying between them. CDR3 bases: TGTGCCTGCCTTATTAACAATGAGCAGTTCTTC. The encoded protein is CACLINNEQFF.

This clone has more than one count but fewer than ten. At the DNA level, this CDR3 is encoded by other sequences in the same sample as well. The chain joins TRBV19 to TRBJ1-2; D remains unclear. The CDR3 extends over 12 amino acids. V lost 3 bases and J 8 bases, leaving 10 bases between the germline ends. Germline V gene lookup returns CDR1 LNHDA and CDR2 SQIVND (reference sequence). The CDR3 bases are TGTGCCAGTAGTATCTCGGGTGGGGGCTACACCTTC. Translation: CASSISGGGYTF.

V and J are TRBV7-2 and TRBJ2-7; a possible D gene is TRBD1 (5 bases). The CDR3 spans 13 residues. V dropped 6 bases and J dropped 4 bases, with 13 bases sitting between them. Per germline, CDR1 SGHTA and CDR2 FQGNSA. CDR3 DNA sequence: TGTGCCAGCAGGTTGGGGCCAGAATACGAGCAGTACTTC. Encoded protein: CASRLGPEYEQYF.

This chain uses TRBV7-6 with TRBJ2-5; D is possibly TRBD2 (6 bases). The CDR3 is made up of 13 amino acids. Germline lookup yields CDR1 SGHVS and CDR2 FNYEAQ. Trimming stripped 2 bases from V and 4 bases from J, with 8 bases between. In DNA form, the CDR3 reads TGTGCCAGCAGCTTACGGAGGGGAGAGACCCAGTACTTC. This encodes CASSLRRGETQYF.

This clone was seen a handful of times. The V and J genes are TRBV28 and TRBJ1-2; no firm D call. Trimming shortened V by 6 bases and J by 7 bases, and 15 bases separated the two germline ends. In germline, CDR1 is MDHEN, CDR2 SYDVKM. The CDR3 length is 13 residues. CDR3 DNA sequence: TGTGCCAGCAGGCCGTCCCCCTCGGTTGGCTACACCTTC. This translates into CASRPSPSVGYTF.

This sequence joins TRBV19 and TRBJ2-3, with 11 bases that match TRBD2. Germline V gene lookup returns CDR1 LNHDA and CDR2 SQIVND (reference sequence). The junction had 14 bases not matched to a gene; V was cut back by 6 bases and J by 3 bases. The CDR3 contains 18 residues. For the CDR3, the DNA is TGTGCCAGTAGCTCGAGACTAGCGGGAAGGTCCCCGACAGATACGCAGTATTTT. It yields the protein CASSSRLAGRSPTDTQYF. The entire variable domain, with the rest obtained from reference TRBV19 and TRBJ2-3, is as follows: DGGITQSPKYLFRKEGQNVTLSCEQNLNHDAMYWYRQDPGQGLRLIYYSQIVNDFQKGDIAEGYSVSREKKESFPLTVTSAQKNPTAFYLCASSSRLAGRSPTDTQYFGPGTRLTVL.

The chain joins TRBV7-6 to TRBJ2-7; TRBD1 might be the D (5 bases). This CDR3 is built from 14 residues. Deletions cut 0 bases from V and 2 bases from J, with 8 bases between. Germline V gene sequence: CDR1 SGHVS, CDR2 FNYEAQ. CDR3 bases: TGTGCCAGCAGCTTAGCATCAGGGCCCTACGAGCAGTACTTC. As protein: CASSLASGPYEQYF.

J is TRBJ2-5 and V is TRBV5-1; 7 bases match TRBD2. CDR3 size: 15 residues. Germline-derived CDR1 and CDR2 are SGHRS and YFSETQ. With V trimmed by 0 bases and J by 4 bases, 6 bases remained unmatched. In DNA, the CDR3 is TGCGCCAGCAGCTTGGGCGGGAGTGGGGGAGAGACCCAGTACTTC. Translation gives CASSLGGSGGETQYF.

The gene calls are TRBV27 and TRBJ2-4; 7 positions agree with TRBD1. CDR3 length: 14 residues. Germline-derived CDR1 and CDR2 are MNHEY and SMNVEV (reference sequence). V shed 0 bases and J 4 bases; nucleotides not matched to a gene: 0. CDR3 region: CASSLSTGKNIQYF. The DNA for the CDR3 is TGTGCCAGCAGTTTATCGACAGGGAAAAACATTCAGTACTTC.